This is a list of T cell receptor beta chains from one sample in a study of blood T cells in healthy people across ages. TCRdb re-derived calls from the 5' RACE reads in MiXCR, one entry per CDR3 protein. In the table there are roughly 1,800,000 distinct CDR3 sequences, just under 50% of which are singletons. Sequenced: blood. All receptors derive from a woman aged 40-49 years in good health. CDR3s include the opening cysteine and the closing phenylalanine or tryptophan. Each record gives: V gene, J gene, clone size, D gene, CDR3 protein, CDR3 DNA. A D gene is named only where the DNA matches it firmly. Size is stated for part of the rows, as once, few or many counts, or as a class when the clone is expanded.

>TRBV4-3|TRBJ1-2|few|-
CASSQDLVGGYTF
TGCGCCAGCAGCCAAGATCTAGTTGGTGGCTACACCTTC
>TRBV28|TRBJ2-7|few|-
CASSPNLGYEQYF
TGTGCCAGCAGTCCGAACCTAGGCTACGAGCAGTACTTC
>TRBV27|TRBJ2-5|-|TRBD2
CASSLRGGAYETQYF
TGTGCCAGCAGTTTGCGGGGGGGCGCCTATGAAACCCAGTACTTC
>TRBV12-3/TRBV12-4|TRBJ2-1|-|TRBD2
CASSVSGGADEQFF
TGTGCCAGCAGTGTATCGGGGGGGGCGGATGAGCAGTTCTTC
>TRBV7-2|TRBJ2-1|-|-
CASSLASGSGGQGEQFF
TGTGCCAGCAGCTTAGCTTCTGGATCGGGGGGCCAGGGAGAGCAGTTCTTC
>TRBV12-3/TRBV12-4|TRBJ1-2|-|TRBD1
CASSFSGTGGYGYTF
TGTGCCAGCAGTTTTTCCGGGACAGGGGGCTATGGCTACACCTTC
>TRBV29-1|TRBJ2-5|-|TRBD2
CSVEDLEAGVISETQYF
TGCAGCGTTGAAGATCTCGAAGCGGGAGTGATTTCGGAGACCCAGTACTTC
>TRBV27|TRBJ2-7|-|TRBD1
CASSQTGIGYEQYF
TGTGCCAGCAGTCAGACAGGGATCGGCTACGAGCAGTACTTC
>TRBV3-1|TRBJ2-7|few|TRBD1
CASSQPGTGALEQYF
TGTGCCAGCAGCCAACCCGGGACAGGGGCGCTTGAGCAGTACTTC
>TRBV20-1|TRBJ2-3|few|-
CSAGGTNQPSTDTQYF
TGCAGTGCTGGAGGGACCAACCAGCCAAGCACAGATACGCAGTATTTT
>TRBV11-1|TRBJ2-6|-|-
CASSTQGGSGANVLTF
TGTGCCAGCAGCACCCAGGGGGGGTCTGGGGCCAACGTCCTGACTTTC
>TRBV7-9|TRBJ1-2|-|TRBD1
CASSFVDRVGGYTF
TGTGCCAGCAGCTTCGTAGACAGGGTCGGGGGCTACACCTTC
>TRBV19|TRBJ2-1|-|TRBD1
CASSVGQGTSNEQFF
TGTGCCAGTAGCGTCGGACAGGGAACCTCCAATGAGCAGTTCTTC
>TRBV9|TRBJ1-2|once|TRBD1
CASTGDRGGWGYTF
TGTGCCAGCACCGGCGACAGGGGAGGGTGGGGCTACACCTTC
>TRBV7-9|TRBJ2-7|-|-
CASSLMGGEQYF
TGTGCCAGCAGCTTAATGGGGGGCGAGCAGTACTTC
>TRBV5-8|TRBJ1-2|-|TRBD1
CASSWPGQPYGYTF
TGTGCCAGCAGCTGGCCGGGACAGCCTTATGGCTACACCTTC
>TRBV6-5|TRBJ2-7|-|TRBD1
CASTGGDYEQYF
TGTGCCAGCACAGGGGGCGATTACGAGCAGTACTTC
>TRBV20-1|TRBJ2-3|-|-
CSAVGYQYF
TGCAGTGCTGTCGGATATCAGTATTTT
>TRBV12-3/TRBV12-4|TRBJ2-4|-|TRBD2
CASSCSVGGGREQYF
TGTGCCAGCAGTTGTTCGGTCGGGGGGGGCCGGGAGCAGTACTTC
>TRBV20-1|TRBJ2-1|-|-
CSARVPAYNEQFF
TGCAGTGCTAGAGTGCCCGCCTACAATGAGCAGTTCTTC
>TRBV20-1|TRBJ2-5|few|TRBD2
CSAKTSGGAEETQYF
TGCAGTGCTAAAACGAGCGGGGGGGCGGAAGAGACCCAGTACTTC
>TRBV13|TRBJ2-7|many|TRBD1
CASSPNPGQGPYEQYF
TGTGCCAGCAGCCCAAACCCCGGACAGGGCCCTTACGAGCAGTACTTC
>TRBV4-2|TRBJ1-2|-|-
CASSQVAGVGYGYTF
TGTGCCAGCAGCCAAGTCGCAGGGGTGGGCTATGGCTACACCTTC
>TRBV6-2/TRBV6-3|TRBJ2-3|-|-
CASSYSGLFTDTQYF
TGTGCCAGCAGTTACTCGGGGCTATTCACAGATACGCAGTATTTT
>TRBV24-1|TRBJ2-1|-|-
CATSDSKSGTPSYEQFF
TGTGCCACCAGTGATTCTAAATCCGGGACCCCTTCCTACGAGCAGTTCTTC
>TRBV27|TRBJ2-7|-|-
CASSPGQGGYYKQYF
TGTGCCAGCAGCCCCGGACAGGGAGGGTACTACAAGCAGTACTTC